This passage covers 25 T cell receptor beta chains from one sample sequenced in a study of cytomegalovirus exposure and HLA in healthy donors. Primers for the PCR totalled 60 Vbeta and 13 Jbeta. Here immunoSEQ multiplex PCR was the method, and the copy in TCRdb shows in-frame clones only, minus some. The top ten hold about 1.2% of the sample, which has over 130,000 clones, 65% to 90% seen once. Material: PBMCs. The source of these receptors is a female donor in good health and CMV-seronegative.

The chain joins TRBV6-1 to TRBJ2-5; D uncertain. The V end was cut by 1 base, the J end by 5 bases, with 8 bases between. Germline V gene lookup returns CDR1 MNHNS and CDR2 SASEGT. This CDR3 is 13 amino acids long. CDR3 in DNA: TGTGCCAGCAGTGAAGTCCGGGTTGAGACCCAGTACTTC. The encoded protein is CASSEVRVETQYF.

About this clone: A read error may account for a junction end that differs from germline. The CDR3 here is CASSLGPVSGTEAFF. DNA of the CDR3: TGTGCCAGCAGCCTAGGGCCGGTTTCGGGGACTGAAGCTTTCTTT. The J gene is TRBJ1-1, the V gene TRBV13; D is uncertain. The CDR3 is 15 residues long. The V gene's germline CDR1 is PRHDT and CDR2 FYEKMQ (reference sequence).

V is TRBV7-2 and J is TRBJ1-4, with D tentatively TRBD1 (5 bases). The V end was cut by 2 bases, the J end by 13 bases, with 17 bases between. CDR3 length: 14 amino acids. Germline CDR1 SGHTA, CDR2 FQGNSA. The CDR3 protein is CASSLQSGDGGLFF. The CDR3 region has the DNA TGTGCCAGCAGCTTACAATCGGGGGACGGCGGACTGTTTTTT.

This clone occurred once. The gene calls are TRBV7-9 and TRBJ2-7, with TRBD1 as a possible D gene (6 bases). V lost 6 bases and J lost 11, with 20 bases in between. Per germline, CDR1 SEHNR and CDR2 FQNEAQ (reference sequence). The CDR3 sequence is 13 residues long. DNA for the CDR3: TGTGCCAGCAGTCTCGCCTCGGACAGTTCTAAGTACTTC. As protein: CASSLASDSSKYF.

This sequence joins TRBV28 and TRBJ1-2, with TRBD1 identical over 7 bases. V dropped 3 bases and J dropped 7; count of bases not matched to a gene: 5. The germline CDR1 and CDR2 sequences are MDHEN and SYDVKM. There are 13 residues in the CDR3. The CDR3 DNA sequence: TGTGCCAGCAGTTTGGAAGGGGGCCGTGGCTACACCTTC. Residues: CASSLEGGRGYTF.

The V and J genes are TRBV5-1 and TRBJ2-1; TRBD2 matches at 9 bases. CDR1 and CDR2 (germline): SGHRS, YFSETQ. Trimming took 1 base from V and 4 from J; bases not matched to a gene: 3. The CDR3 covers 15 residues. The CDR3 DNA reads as TGCGCCAGCAGCTTGCGGCGGGAGGGGTACAATGAGCAGTTCTTC. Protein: CASSLRREGYNEQFF.

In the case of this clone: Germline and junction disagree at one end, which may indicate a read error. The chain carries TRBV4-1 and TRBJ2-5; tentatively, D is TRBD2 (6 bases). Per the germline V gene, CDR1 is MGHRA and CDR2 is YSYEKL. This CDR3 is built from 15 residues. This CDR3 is CASNQDFLGGETQYF. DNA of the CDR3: TGCGCCAGCAACCAAGATTTCCTGGGAGGAGAGACCCAGTACTTC.

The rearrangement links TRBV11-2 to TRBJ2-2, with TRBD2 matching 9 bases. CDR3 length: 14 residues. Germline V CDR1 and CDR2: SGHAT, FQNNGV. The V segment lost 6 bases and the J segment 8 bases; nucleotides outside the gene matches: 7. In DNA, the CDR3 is TGTGCCAGCAGTTTGACTAGCGGCGGGGGGGAGCTGTTTTTT. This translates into CASSLTSGGGELFF.

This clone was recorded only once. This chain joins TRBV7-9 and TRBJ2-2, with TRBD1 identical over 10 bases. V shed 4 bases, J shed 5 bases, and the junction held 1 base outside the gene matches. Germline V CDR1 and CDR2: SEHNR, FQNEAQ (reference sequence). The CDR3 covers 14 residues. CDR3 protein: CASSWGQGTGELFF. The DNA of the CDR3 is TGTGCCAGCAGCTGGGGACAGGGGACCGGGGAGCTGTTTTTT.

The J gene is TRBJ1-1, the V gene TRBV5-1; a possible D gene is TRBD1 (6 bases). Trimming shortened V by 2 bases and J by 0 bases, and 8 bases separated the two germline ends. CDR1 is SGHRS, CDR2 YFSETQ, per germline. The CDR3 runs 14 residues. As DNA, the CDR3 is TGCGCCAGCAGCTTTGGGGGCATGAACACTGAAGCTTTCTTT. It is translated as CASSFGGMNTEAFF.

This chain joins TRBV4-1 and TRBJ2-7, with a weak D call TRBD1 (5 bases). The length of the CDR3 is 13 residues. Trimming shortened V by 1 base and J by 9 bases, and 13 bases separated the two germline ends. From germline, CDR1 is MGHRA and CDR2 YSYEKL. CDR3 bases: TGCGCCAGCAGCCAAGGGGGCGACTTGAGGCAGTACTTC. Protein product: CASSQGGDLRQYF.

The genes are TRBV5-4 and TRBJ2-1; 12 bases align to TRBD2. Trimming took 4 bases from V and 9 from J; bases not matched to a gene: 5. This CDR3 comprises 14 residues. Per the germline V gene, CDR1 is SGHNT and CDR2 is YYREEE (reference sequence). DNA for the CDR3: TGTGCCAGCAGCCCTGGACTAGCGGGAAGTGAGCAGTTCTTC. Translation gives CASSPGLAGSEQFF.

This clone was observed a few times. CDR3 sequence reads: CASSQDESGPQHF. The CDR3 DNA reads as TGTGCCAGCAGCCAAGACGAATCAGGACCCCAGCATTTT. This chain links TRBV4-2 with TRBJ1-5, with D unclear. Germline V gene lookup returns CDR1 LGHNA and CDR2 YNFKEQ. V shed 0 bases and J shed 10 bases, with 10 bases lying between them. The CDR3 contains 13 residues.

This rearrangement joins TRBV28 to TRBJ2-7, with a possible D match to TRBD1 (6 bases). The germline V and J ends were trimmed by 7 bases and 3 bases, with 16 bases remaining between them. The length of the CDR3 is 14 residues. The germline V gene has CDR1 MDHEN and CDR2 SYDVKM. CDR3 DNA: TGTGCCAGCACAAAGGGGGACACCGACTACGAGCAGTACTTC. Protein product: CASTKGDTDYEQYF.

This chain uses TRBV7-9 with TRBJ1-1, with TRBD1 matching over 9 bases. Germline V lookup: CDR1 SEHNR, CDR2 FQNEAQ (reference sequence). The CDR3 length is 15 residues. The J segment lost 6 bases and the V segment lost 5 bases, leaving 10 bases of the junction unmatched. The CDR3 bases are TGTGCCAGCAGCCTCCAGGGACAGGGTCGCGCTGAAGCTTTCTTT. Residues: CASSLQGQGRAEAFF.

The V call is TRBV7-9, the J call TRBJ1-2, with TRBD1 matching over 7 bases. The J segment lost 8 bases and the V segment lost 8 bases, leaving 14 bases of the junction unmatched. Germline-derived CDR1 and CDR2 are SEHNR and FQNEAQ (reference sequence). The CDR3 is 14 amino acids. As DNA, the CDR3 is TGTGCCAGCCCTTCGGGACAGACTCCCCGGGGCTACACCTTC. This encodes CASPSGQTPRGYTF.

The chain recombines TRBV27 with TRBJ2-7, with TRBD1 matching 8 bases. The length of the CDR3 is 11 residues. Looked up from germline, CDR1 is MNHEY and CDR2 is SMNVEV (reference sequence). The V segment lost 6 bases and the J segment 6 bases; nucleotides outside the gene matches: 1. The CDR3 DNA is TGTGCCAGCAGAACAGGGGGCGAGCAGTACTTC. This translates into CASRTGGEQYF.

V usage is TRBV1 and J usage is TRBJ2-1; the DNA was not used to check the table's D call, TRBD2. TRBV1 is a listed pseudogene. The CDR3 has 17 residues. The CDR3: CTSSHARLAANYNEQFF. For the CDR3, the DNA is TGCACCAGCAGCCACGCTAGACTAGCGGCTAACTACAATGAGCAGTTCTTC.

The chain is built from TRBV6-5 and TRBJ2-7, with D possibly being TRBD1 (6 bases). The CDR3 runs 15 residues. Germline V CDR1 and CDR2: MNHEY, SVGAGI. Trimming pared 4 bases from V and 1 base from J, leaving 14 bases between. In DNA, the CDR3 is TGTGCCAGCAGTTCGATTAGACAGGTGTCCTACGAGCAGTACTTC. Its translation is CASSSIRQVSYEQYF.

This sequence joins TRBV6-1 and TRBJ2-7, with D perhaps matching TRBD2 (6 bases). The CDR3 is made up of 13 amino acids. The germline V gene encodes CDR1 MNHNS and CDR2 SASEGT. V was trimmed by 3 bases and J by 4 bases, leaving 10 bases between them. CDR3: CASSDWGGYEQYF. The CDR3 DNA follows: TGTGCCAGCAGTGACTGGGGAGGTTACGAGCAGTACTTC.

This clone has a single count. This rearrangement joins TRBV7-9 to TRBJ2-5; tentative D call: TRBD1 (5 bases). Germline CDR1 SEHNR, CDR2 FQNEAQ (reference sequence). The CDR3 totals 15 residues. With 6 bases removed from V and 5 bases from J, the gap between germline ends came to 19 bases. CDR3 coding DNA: TGTGCCAGCAGTTTAACAGGAGTGGGCGAGGAGACCCAGTACTTC. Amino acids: CASSLTGVGEETQYF.

The CDR3 sequence is CASSGTRARNQPQHF. The CDR3 coding sequence is TGTGCCAGCAGCGGCACCAGGGCGCGCAATCAGCCCCAGCATTTT. The chain couples TRBV5-8 to TRBJ1-5; TRBD1 is a possible D gene (5 bases). The germline gives CDR1 SGHTS, CDR2 YDEGEE. Trimming took 4 bases from V and 2 from J, leaving 13 bases between them. The CDR3 consists of 15 residues. The full variable domain, in which reference TRBV5-8 and TRBJ1-5 provide the parts outside the CDR3, is EAGVTQSPTHLIKTRGQQATLRCSPISGHTSVYWYQQALGLGLQFLLWYDEGEERNRGNFPPRFSGRQFPNYSSELNVNALELEDSALYLCASSGTRARNQPQHFGDGTRLSIL.

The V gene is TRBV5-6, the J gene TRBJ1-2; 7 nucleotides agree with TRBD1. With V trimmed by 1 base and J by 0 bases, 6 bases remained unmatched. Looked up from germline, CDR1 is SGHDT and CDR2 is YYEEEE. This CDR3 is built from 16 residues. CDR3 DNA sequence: TGTGCCAGCAGCTTGCTGACCGGGACAGCTAACTATGGCTACACCTTC. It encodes CASSLLTGTANYGYTF. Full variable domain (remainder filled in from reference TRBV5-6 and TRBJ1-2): DAGVTQSPTHLIKTRGQQVTLRCSPKSGHDTVSWYQQALGQGPQFIFQYYEEEERQRGNFPDRFSGHQFPNYSSELNVNALLLGDSALYLCASSLLTGTANYGYTFGSGTRLTVV.

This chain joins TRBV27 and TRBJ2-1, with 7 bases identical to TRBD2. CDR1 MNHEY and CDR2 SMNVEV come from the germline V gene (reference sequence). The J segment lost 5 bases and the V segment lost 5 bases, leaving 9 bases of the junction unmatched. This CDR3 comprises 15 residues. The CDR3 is CASSDFGTNDNEQFF. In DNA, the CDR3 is TGTGCCAGCAGTGACTTCGGGACTAATGACAATGAGCAGTTCTTC.

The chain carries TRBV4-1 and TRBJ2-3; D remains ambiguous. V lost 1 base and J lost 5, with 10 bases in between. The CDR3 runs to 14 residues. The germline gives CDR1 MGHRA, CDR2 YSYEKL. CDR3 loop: CASSQVSPGDTQYF. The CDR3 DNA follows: TGCGCCAGCAGCCAAGTCTCCCCAGGAGATACGCAGTATTTT.